These T cell receptor beta chains were read from a single sample in a study of blood T cell repertoires in COVID-19. Some clones are missing from TCRdb's copy, which holds only in-frame ones; the method was immunoSEQ multiplex PCR. The table has approximately 250,000 clones, around 89% seen once; the top ten hold about 4%. Sample: PBMCs or T cells enriched from blood (not recorded which). These receptors all come from a woman under 40 with acute COVID-19. Each CDR3 is given with its conserved first and last residue. Where a row states a size, it is once, few, many or the class of an expanded clone; other rows omit it.

cdr3_aa clone_size v_call
CASSLKFREEQYF - TRBV7-2
CASSERQGLADTQYF - TRBV10-2
CASSPLSISGGSGANVLTF - TRBV3-1/TRBV3-2
CASSVSLGYEQYF once TRBV19
CASSPTAGQGKNIQYF once TRBV7-6
CASSSSRDRDSGYTF once TRBV7-6
CASSSPPAGELFF - TRBV7-2
CASSPAEGYEQYF - TRBV18
CASSRRTSGDNEQFF - TRBV5-1
CASSQDRNTEAFF - TRBV3-1/TRBV3-2
CASSTGTITQYF - TRBV28
CASSLGPDQPQHF - TRBV27
CASSHGSGQALEQYF - TRBV4-1
CASSPPSADEQFF - TRBV28
CATSRDMAAQETQYF - TRBV15
CASSVDSGSYNEQFF - TRBV9
CASGTQGLSSYNEQFF - TRBV19
CASSQAGTGDYEQYF - TRBV4-1
CASSSGQTYEQYF - TRBV7-2
CASSSPQGSGEQYF - TRBV6-5
CASSRQGRYTGELFF - TRBV19
CATQQQGADEQYF - TRBV24-1
CASSGGFGSNQPQHF - TRBV28
CASSFLAGFSTDTQYF - TRBV2
CASSLYRVGISPLHF - TRBV4-1
CSVDLTSGVYNEQFF - TRBV29-1
CATSDLSGSTDTQYF - TRBV24-1
CASRKTRDRPTEAFF - TRBV7-2
CASSPVGRGNYNEQFF - TRBV27
CASSPSTSGDYEQYF - TRBV9
CASSLEHSGANVLTF - TRBV7-6
CASSLAPGSPEAFF - TRBV5-1
CASSFTVAVISYNEQFF - TRBV5-4
CASSLWGGLDTEAFF - TRBV27
CATSDFTGVGDTQYF once TRBV24-1
CASSLGAGGPGTGELFF - TRBV27
CVAQTGPGYTF - TRBV20-1
CASSQDPGQIYNEQFF - TRBV4-1
CASSLESGRPYEQYF once TRBV7-6
CASSLWAGRGEQFF - TRBV27
CASTLLPDRGTGELFF - TRBV5-1
CAIGTSSYEQYF - TRBV24-1
CASSLGGGSNQPQHF - TRBV5-4
CASSMTGSPDTQYF once TRBV19
CASSQPPSGTAGEQFF - TRBV4-2
CASSPSGGSTDTQYF - TRBV28
CASGMGTANTEAFF - TRBV6-5
CASSSRTSGRAWEQYF - TRBV7-9
CASSLATSGNNEQFF - TRBV5-1
CASSLQSGAGNEQFF - TRBV7-3
CAHNDRGGYGYTF once TRBV30
CASSAGDVGTDTQYF - TRBV5-1
CASSVEGRGFATNEKLFF - TRBV9
CASTGTRPYEQYF - TRBV5-1
CASGKGNQPQHF once TRBV25-1
CASSTSRGGYTF once TRBV19
CASSQEAGRSYEQYF - TRBV4-2
CASSFREGTSTDTQYF - TRBV5-4
CASSQALGGSTEAFF - TRBV4-3